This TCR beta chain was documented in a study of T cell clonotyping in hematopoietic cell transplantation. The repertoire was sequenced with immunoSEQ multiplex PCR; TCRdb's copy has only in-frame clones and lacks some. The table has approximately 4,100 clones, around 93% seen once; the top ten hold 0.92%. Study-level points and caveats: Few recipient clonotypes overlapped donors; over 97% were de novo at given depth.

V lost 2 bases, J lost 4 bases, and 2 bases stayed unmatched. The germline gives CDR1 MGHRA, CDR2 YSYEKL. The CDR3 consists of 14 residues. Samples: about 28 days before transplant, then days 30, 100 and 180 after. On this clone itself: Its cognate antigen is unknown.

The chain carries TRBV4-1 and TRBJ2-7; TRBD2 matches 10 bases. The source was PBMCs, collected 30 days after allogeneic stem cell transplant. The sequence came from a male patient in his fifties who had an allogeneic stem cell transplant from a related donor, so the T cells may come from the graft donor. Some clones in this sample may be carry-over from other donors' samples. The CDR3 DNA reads TGCGCCAGCAGCCAACTAGCGGGGGCTTACGAGCAGTACTTC. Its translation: CASSQLAGAYEQYF.